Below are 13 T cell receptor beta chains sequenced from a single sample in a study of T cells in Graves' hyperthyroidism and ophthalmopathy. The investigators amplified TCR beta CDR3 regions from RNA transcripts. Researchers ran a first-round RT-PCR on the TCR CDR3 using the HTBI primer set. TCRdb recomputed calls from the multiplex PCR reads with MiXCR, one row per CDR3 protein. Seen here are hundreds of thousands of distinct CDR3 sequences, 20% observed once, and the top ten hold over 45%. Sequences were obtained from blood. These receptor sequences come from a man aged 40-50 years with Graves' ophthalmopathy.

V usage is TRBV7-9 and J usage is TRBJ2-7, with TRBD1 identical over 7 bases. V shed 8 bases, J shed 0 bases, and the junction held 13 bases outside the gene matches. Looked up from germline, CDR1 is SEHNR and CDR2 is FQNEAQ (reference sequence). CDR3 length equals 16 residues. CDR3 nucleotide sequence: TGTGCCAGCGTGACTTTCCGGGACAGTATCTCCTACGAGCAGTACTTC. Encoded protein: CASVTFRDSISYEQYF.

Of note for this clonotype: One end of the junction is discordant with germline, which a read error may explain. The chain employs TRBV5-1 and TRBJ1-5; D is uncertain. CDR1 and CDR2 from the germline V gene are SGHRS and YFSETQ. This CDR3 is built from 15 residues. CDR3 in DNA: TGCACCAGCAGCCCGTGGGCAGGAAGCAATCAGCCCCAGCATTTT. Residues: CTSSPWAGSNQPQHF.

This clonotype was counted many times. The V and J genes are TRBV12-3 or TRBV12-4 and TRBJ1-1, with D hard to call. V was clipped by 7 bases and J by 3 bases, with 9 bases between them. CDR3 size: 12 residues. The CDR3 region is CASTRGYTEAFF. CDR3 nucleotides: TGTGCCAGCACCCGAGGGTACACTGAAGCTTTCTTT.

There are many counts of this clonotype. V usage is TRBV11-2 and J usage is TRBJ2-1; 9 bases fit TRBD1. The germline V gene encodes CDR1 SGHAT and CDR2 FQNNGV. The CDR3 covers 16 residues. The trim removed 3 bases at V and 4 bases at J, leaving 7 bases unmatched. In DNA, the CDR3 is TGTGCCAGCAGCTTTACTCCGGGACAGGGATACAATGAGCAGTTCTTC. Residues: CASSFTPGQGYNEQFF.

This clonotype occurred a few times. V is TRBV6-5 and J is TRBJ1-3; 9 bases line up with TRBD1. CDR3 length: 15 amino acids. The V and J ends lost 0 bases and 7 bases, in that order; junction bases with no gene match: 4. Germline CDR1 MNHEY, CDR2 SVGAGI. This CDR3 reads CASSYSSDRGNTIYF. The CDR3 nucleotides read TGTGCCAGCAGTTACTCGAGCGACAGGGGGAACACCATATATTTT.

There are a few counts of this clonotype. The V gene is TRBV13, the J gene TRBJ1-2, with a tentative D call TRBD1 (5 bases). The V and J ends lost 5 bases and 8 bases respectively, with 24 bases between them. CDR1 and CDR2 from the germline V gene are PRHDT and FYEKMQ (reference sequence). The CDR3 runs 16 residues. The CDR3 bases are TGTGCCAGCAGCCCCTCTACCCCGGGGCCGGAATGGGGCTACACCTTC. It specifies CASSPSTPGPEWGYTF.

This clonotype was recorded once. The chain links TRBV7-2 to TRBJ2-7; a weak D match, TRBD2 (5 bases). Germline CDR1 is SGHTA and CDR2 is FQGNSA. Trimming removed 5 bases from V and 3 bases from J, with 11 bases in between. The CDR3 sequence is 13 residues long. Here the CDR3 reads CASSQVRGYEQYF. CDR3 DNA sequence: TGTGCCAGCAGCCAAGTCCGGGGCTACGAGCAGTACTTC.

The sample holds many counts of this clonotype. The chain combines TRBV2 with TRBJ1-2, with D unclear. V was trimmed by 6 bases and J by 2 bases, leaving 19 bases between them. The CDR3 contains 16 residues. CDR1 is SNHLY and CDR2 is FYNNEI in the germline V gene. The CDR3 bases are TGTGCCAGCAGGGACCTGTCCCGCCCGATGAACTATGGCTACACCTTC. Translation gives CASRDLSRPMNYGYTF.

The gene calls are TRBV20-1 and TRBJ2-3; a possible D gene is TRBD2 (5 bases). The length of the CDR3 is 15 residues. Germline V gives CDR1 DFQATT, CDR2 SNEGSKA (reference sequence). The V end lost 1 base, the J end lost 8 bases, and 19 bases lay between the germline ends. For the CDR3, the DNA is TGCAGTGCTAGAGCGACTAAATCGCCTCTAGGTACGCAGTATTTT. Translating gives CSARATKSPLGTQYF.

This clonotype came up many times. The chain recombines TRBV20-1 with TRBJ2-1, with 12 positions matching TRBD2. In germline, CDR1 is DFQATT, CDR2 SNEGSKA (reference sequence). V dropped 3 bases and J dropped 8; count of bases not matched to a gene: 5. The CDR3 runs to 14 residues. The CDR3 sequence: CSASRLAGEYEQFF. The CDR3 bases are TGCAGTGCTAGTAGACTAGCGGGAGAGTATGAGCAGTTCTTC.

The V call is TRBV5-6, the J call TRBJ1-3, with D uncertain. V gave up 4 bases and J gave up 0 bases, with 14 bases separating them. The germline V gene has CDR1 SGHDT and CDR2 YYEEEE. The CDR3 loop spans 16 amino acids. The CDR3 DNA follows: TGTGCCAGCAGCAGACTCTCATCTATCTCTGGAAACACCATATATTTT. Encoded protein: CASSRLSSISGNTIYF.

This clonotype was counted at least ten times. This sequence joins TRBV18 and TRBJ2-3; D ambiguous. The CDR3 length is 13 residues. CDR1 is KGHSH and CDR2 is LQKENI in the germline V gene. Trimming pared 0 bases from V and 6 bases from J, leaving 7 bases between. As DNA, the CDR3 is TGTGCCAGCTCACCACCAACGAGTGATACGCAGTATTTT. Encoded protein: CASSPPTSDTQYF.

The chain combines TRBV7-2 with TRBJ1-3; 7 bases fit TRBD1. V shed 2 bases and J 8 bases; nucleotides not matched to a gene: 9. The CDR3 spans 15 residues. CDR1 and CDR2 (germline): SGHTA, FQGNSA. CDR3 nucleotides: TGTGCCAGCAGCTTAACAGGGGCGCTTGCGGACACCATATATTTT. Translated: CASSLTGALADTIYF.